Each of the 6 T cell receptor beta chains below was sequenced from the same sample in a study of cytomegalovirus exposure and HLA in healthy donors. PCR was performed using 60 Vbeta and 13 Jbeta primers. TCRdb keeps only in-frame clones here, not all; method: immunoSEQ multiplex PCR. The sample carries 120,000 to 150,000 clones, about four fifths recorded once. Sequencing was done on a sample of PBMCs. Source of these receptors: a male donor in good health and CMV-seronegative.

The chain employs TRBV20-1 and TRBJ2-7; D uncertain. The CDR3 runs to 11 residues. CDR1 DFQATT and CDR2 SNEGSKA come from the germline V gene (reference sequence). The V and J ends lost 0 bases and 4 bases respectively, with 4 bases between them. The CDR3 region is CSARDPYEQYF. The CDR3 nucleotides are TGCAGTGCTAGAGATCCATACGAGCAGTACTTC.

The chain has TRBV30 and TRBJ2-5; D is unresolved. The V end was cut by 2 bases, the J end by 0 bases, with 4 bases between. Germline loops: CDR1 GTSNPN, CDR2 SVGIG (reference sequence). The CDR3 is made up of 12 amino acids. In nucleotides, the CDR3 is TGTGCCTGGAGTTTATACCAAGAGACCCAGTACTTC. It yields the protein CAWSLYQETQYF.

This clone is a singleton in its sample. The gene calls are TRBV10-1 and TRBJ2-5; possible D gene TRBD1, 5 bases. The germline V gene has CDR1 WNHNN and CDR2 SYGVQD (reference sequence). The V end lost 5 bases, the J end lost 11 bases, and 24 bases lay between the germline ends. The length of the CDR3 is 15 residues. CDR3 nucleotides: TGCGCCAGCAGTCTCTCTTCGGACACCGGAATGACACAGTACTTC. It encodes CASSLSSDTGMTQYF.

The chain carries TRBV6-5 and TRBJ1-4; D is possibly TRBD1 (5 bases). Deletions cut 8 bases from V and 8 bases from J, with 9 bases between. Germline-derived CDR1 and CDR2 are MNHEY and SVGAGI. The CDR3 has 11 amino acids. The DNA for the CDR3 is TGTGCCAGCGGGGGGTGGGAAAAACTGTTTTTT. As protein: CASGGWEKLFF.

This clone was recorded a few times. The chain is built from TRBV7-9 and TRBJ1-1; TRBD1 might be the D (5 bases). The CDR3 has 13 amino acids. Germline V gene lookup returns CDR1 SEHNR and CDR2 FQNEAQ (reference sequence). The germline V and J ends were trimmed by 4 bases and 10 bases, with 16 bases remaining between them. CDR3 nucleotide sequence: TGTGCCAGCAGCTCGTCGGGGGGTCCCACAGCTTTCTTT. Amino acids: CASSSSGGPTAFF.

The chain recombines TRBV27 with TRBJ2-7; TRBD2 matches at 14 bases. CDR1 MNHEY and CDR2 SMNVEV come from the germline V gene (reference sequence). The J segment lost 0 bases and the V segment lost 5 bases, leaving 0 bases of the junction unmatched. The CDR3 sequence is 15 residues long. The CDR3 region has the DNA TGTGCCAGCAGTGGGACTAGCGGGAGCTCCTACGAGCAGTACTTC. Translating it yields CASSGTSGSSYEQYF.